A selection of T cell receptor beta chains follows, all from one sample in a study of shared clonotypes between healthy human individuals. Produced via immunoSEQ multiplex PCR; TCRdb's table is partial and in-frame only. The sample records around 980,000 clones, 75% to 80% being singletons. Sequencing was performed on memory CD4+ T cells from PBMCs. These receptors were taken from a man aged 18 to 30 in good health. Some clones in this sample may be carry-over from other donors' samples. Each CDR3 is given with its conserved first and last residue. A D gene is named only where the DNA matches it firmly. A row's size may be missing; if present it is once, few, many or a size class.

TRBD1	.	14	TRBV27	TRBJ1-1	CASSRTGQGTEAFF	TGTGCCAGCTCCCGGACAGGGCAGGGCACTGAAGCTTTCTTT
TRBD1	few	14	TRBV11-2	TRBJ1-1	CASSRDRTYGSAFF	TGTGCCAGCAGCCGGGACAGGACGTATGGGTCAGCTTTCTTT
.	.	13	TRBV6-1	TRBJ2-4	CASSRSGTNIQYF	TGTGCCAGCAGTAGGTCCGGGACTAACATTCAGTACTTC
TRBD1	.	16	TRBV5-1	TRBJ2-3	CASSLGQGRITDTQYF	TGCGCCAGCAGCTTGGGACAGGGAAGAATAACAGATACGCAGTATTTT
TRBD2	.	14	TRBV6-1	TRBJ2-3	CASITGGAADTQYF	TGTGCCAGCATTACGGGGGGAGCCGCAGATACGCAGTATTTT
.	.	14	TRBV19	TRBJ1-1	CASRKSGTNTEAFF	TGTGCCAGTAGGAAAAGCGGGACGAACACTGAAGCTTTCTTT
TRBD1	.	15	TRBV27	TRBJ2-7	CASGYYRTGVYEQYF	TGTGCCAGCGGTTACTACCGGACAGGAGTCTACGAGCAGTACTTC
.	many	19	TRBV4-3	TRBJ1-4	CASSQDLHRASRNGEKLFF	TGCGCCAGCAGCCAAGATCTGCACAGGGCGTCTCGCAACGGGGAAAAACTGTTTTTT
.	.	11	TRBV29-1	TRBJ1-3	CSVEKGNTIYF	TGCAGCGTTGAAAAGGGAAACACCATATATTTT
TRBD1	.	16	TRBV5-6	TRBJ2-1	CASSSNRGEAYNEQFF	TGTGCCAGCAGCTCAAACAGGGGGGAGGCCTACAATGAGCAGTTCTTC
.	.	12	TRBV30	TRBJ1-4	CAWSVYNEKLFF	TGTGCCTGGAGTGTGTACAATGAAAAACTGTTTTTT
.	.	13	TRBV6-6	TRBJ1-1	CASSSQFNTEAFF	TGTGCCAGCAGTTCGCAGTTCAACACTGAAGCTTTCTTT
.	.	14	TRBV5-1	TRBJ2-7	CANPPGEKGYEQYF	TGCGCCAATCCTCCGGGGGAAAAGGGCTACGAGCAGTACTTC
.	.	13	TRBV6-5	TRBJ2-5	CASRTPGGKTQYF	TGTGCCAGTAGAACCCCAGGGGGGAAGACCCAGTACTTC
.	.	15	TRBV5-4	TRBJ2-5	CASSFGRGAQETQYF	TGTGCCAGCAGCTTTGGTCGGGGGGCGCAAGAGACCCAGTACTTC
TRBD1	few	17	TRBV28	TRBJ2-1	CASSIQRWGQSLNEQFF	TGTGCCAGCAGTATCCAACGGTGGGGACAGAGCCTCAATGAGCAGTTCTTC
.	.	13	TRBV15	TRBJ2-7	CATSVGLSYEQYF	TGTGCCACCAGCGTCGGCCTCTCCTACGAGCAGTACTTC
.	.	13	TRBV4-2	TRBJ2-1	CASSQEGRNEQFF	TGTGCCAGCAGCCAAGAAGGGAGGAATGAGCAGTTCTTC
.	.	15	TRBV11-2	TRBJ2-7	CASSSPGRSGRKQYF	TGTGCCAGCAGCTCACCCGGGCGATCCGGGCGGAAGCAGTACTTC
.	.	16	TRBV5-1	TRBJ2-5	CASRAAGHPVGETQYF	TGCGCCAGCAGGGCCGCGGGACATCCGGTGGGAGAGACCCAGTACTTC
TRBD1	.	15	TRBV28	TRBJ2-7	CASSLSNRGLDEQYF	TGTGCCAGCAGTTTATCGAACAGGGGGCTGGACGAGCAGTACTTC
.	many	14	TRBV5-1	TRBJ2-1	CASSWGPGYNEQFF	TGCGCCAGCAGCTGGGGGCCAGGGTACAATGAGCAGTTCTTC
.	many	13	TRBV6-1	TRBJ2-7	CASSLGTHYEQYF	TGTGCCAGCAGCCTCGGGACCCACTACGAGCAGTACTTC
TRBD1	.	15	TRBV6-5	TRBJ1-2	CASSYLETGEAGYTF	TGTGCCAGCAGTTACCTAGAAACAGGGGAGGCTGGCTACACCTTC
TRBD2	many	15	TRBV6-1	TRBJ2-1	CASKNLAGGVNEQFF	TGTGCCAGCAAGAACCTAGCGGGAGGGGTCAATGAGCAGTTCTTC
TRBD2	.	16	TRBV28	TRBJ2-3	CASSGGSSGPTDTQYF	TGTGCCAGCAGTGGGGGTTCTAGCGGACCCACAGATACGCAGTATTTT
TRBD1	.	15	TRBV28	TRBJ1-1	CASRGTTGGYTEAFF	TGTGCCAGCAGAGGCACGACAGGGGGCTACACTGAAGCTTTCTTT
.	.	13	TRBV27	TRBJ2-7	CASSTMDQRGKYF	TGTGCCAGCAGTACAATGGACCAAAGAGGGAAGTACTTC
.	once	17	TRBV7-2	TRBJ2-6	CASSLVWGSAGANVLTF	TGTGCCAGCAGCTTAGTCTGGGGGTCGGCGGGGGCCAACGTCCTGACTTTC
TRBD1	.	14	TRBV4-1	TRBJ1-6	CASSQKQGESPLHF	TGCGCCAGCAGCCAAAAACAGGGGGAGTCACCCCTCCACTTT
.	.	14	TRBV10-2	TRBJ1-1	CASTLGTWNTEAFF	TGCGCCAGCACCCTAGGAACTTGGAACACTGAAGCTTTCTTT
.	.	12	TRBV27	TRBJ2-7	CASRLSRYEQYF	TGTGCCAGCAGACTCTCGAGGTACGAGCAGTACTTC
.	once	15	TRBV5-1	TRBJ2-2	CASSLQVLNTGELFF	TGCGCCAGCAGCTTACAGGTTTTGAACACCGGGGAGCTGTTTTTT
.	.	12	TRBV5-4	TRBJ1-2	CASSPGPYGYTF	TGTGCCAGCAGCCCCGGACCATATGGCTACACCTTC
.	.	14	TRBV2	TRBJ2-4	CASSVSGAPDIQYF	TGTGCCAGCAGTGTTTCAGGGGCGCCGGACATTCAGTACTTC
.	.	16	TRBV6-6	TRBJ2-1	CASSLLQGRDYNEQFF	TGTGCCAGCAGCTTACTACAGGGTCGGGACTACAATGAGCAGTTCTTC
.	.	15	TRBV15	TRBJ2-5	CATSRDGQKQETQYF	TGTGCCACCAGCAGAGATGGTCAGAAACAAGAGACCCAGTACTTC
TRBD1	.	12	TRBV28	TRBJ1-2	CASSGQGHGYTF	TGTGCCAGCAGTGGACAGGGCCATGGCTACACCTTC
TRBD2	.	15	TRBV6-1	TRBJ2-1	CASSVGLAAYNEQFF	TGTGCCAGCAGTGTAGGACTAGCGGCCTACAATGAGCAGTTCTTC
TRBD1	.	17	TRBV5-1	TRBJ1-4	CASSRPPKDRGNEKLFF	TGCGCCAGCAGCCGACCACCTAAAGACAGGGGAAATGAAAAACTGTTTTTT
.	.	17	TRBV10-3	TRBJ1-3	CAISEGGGEFSGNTIYF	TGTGCCATCAGTGAGGGGGGCGGGGAATTCTCTGGAAACACCATATATTTT
TRBD2	.	14	TRBV27	TRBJ2-7	CASGGTSIHHEQYF	TGTGCCAGCGGCGGGACTAGCATACATCACGAGCAGTACTTC
.	.	17	TRBV28	TRBJ2-7	CASSPLGVGGQTYEQYF	TGTGCCAGCAGCCCCCTAGGAGTCGGAGGACAAACCTACGAGCAGTACTTC
.	.	15	TRBV6-1	TRBJ2-1	CASSENSGGIGEQFF	TGTGCCAGCAGTGAAAACTCAGGGGGGATCGGCGAGCAGTTCTTC
TRBD2	.	16	TRBV4-2	TRBJ2-1	CASSGKLAGVDNEQFF	TGTGCCAGCAGCGGTAAACTAGCGGGAGTTGACAATGAGCAGTTCTTC
TRBD1	.	15	TRBV6-5	TRBJ1-5	CASRGTGGAGQPQHF	TGTGCCAGCAGGGGGACAGGGGGCGCCGGGCAGCCCCAGCATTTT